These 31 T cell receptor beta chains originate from one sample sequenced in a study of cytomegalovirus exposure and HLA in healthy donors. With 60 Vbeta and 13 Jbeta primers, the PCR was carried out. Only in-frame clones appear in the TCRdb table, and some are missing; sequencing was by immunoSEQ multiplex PCR. There are 150,000 to 200,000 clones in the sample; around 80% occur only once, and 4.5% lies in the top ten. Sequences were obtained from PBMCs. Receptors originate from a woman aged 45-59 years in good health and CMV-seropositive.

This clone came up once. The chain carries TRBV20-1 and TRBJ2-3, with no clear D. This CDR3 has 11 residues. The ends were cut back, 4 bases at V and 5 bases at J, with 7 bases in the middle. The V gene's germline CDR1 is DFQATT and CDR2 SNEGSKA (reference sequence). This chain's CDR3 is CSATPGDTQYF. CDR3 sequence (DNA): TGCAGTGCTACCCCCGGAGATACGCAGTATTTT.

This chain uses TRBV6-5 with TRBJ1-5; 7 nucleotides align to TRBD1. V lost 6 bases and J lost 3; bases outside the gene matches: 8. This CDR3 region has 15 residues. Germline lookup yields CDR1 MNHEY and CDR2 SVGAGI. The CDR3 is CASRIPGQHNQPQHF. The CDR3 bases are TGTGCCAGCAGAATACCGGGACAGCACAATCAGCCCCAGCATTTT.

This clone was recorded only once. V and J are TRBV10-3 and TRBJ2-7, with D hard to call. V was cut by 7 bases and J by 0 bases, with 10 bases left in between. CDR1 is ENHRY, CDR2 SYGVKD, per germline. The CDR3 loop spans 13 amino acids. The CDR3 sequence is CAIKEGGSYEQYF. For the CDR3, the DNA is TGTGCCATCAAGGAAGGCGGCTCCTACGAGCAGTACTTC.

The rearrangement joins TRBV7-9 to TRBJ2-1; 7 bases agree with TRBD2. J lost 4 bases, V lost 5 bases, and 8 bases had no gene match. This CDR3 has 15 amino acids. Looked up from germline, CDR1 is SEHNR and CDR2 is FQNEAQ (reference sequence). This CDR3 reads CASSPRDYDYNEQFF. The CDR3 coding sequence is TGTGCCAGCAGCCCCCGGGACTACGATTACAATGAGCAGTTCTTC.

The chain links TRBV19 to TRBJ1-2; 11 bases are shared with TRBD1. The CDR3 contains 14 residues. In germline, CDR1 is LNHDA, CDR2 SQIVND (reference sequence). After removal of 6 bases from V and 8 bases from J, the junction contained 8 bases not matched to a gene. In DNA, the CDR3 is TGTGCCAGTAGCTGGACCGGGACAGGGGGAGGCTACACCTTC. Translating gives CASSWTGTGGGYTF.

The V gene is TRBV2, the J gene TRBJ2-1; 7 bases agree with TRBD1. V was clipped by 6 bases and J by 0 bases; unmatched bases: 5. The germline CDR1 and CDR2 sequences are SNHLY and FYNNEI. The CDR3 extends over 15 amino acids. The CDR3 bases are TGTGCCAGCAGCTACGACAGGGTCTCCTACAATGAGCAGTTCTTC. It codes for CASSYDRVSYNEQFF.

The rearrangement joins TRBV18 to TRBJ1-4; D gene ambiguous. Per the germline V gene, CDR1 is KGHSH and CDR2 is LQKENI. Trimming shortened V by 6 bases and J by 6 bases, and 14 bases separated the two germline ends. CDR3 length equals 14 residues. The CDR3: CASSPRVADEKLFF. CDR3 nucleotide sequence: TGTGCCAGCTCGCCCCGGGTTGCGGATGAAAAACTGTTTTTT.

V and J are TRBV7-9 and TRBJ2-2; 10 bases match TRBD2. J was trimmed by 6 bases and V by 7 bases; bases with no gene match: 14. Germline CDR1 and CDR2: SEHNR and FQNEAQ (reference sequence). The CDR3 is 17 residues long. As DNA, the CDR3 is TGTGCCAGCACACCTTTAACCGGGACTAGCGTCGCCGGGGAGCTGTTTTTT. Encoded protein: CASTPLTGTSVAGELFF.

In its sample, this clone was seen a few times. This rearrangement joins TRBV5-1 to TRBJ2-1; 8 nucleotides match TRBD1. The CDR3 is 15 residues long. J gave up 4 bases and V 6 bases, and 9 bases lay outside the gene matches. Germline V gene lookup returns CDR1 SGHRS and CDR2 YFSETQ. This chain's CDR3 is CASTSGTGVYNEQFF. In DNA form, the CDR3 reads TGCGCCAGCACCTCCGGGACAGGTGTATACAATGAGCAGTTCTTC.

The V call is TRBV4-2, the J call TRBJ2-2; TRBD2 aligns across 11 bases. CDR1 and CDR2 from the germline V gene are LGHNA and YNFKEQ. The CDR3 covers 16 residues. V lost 1 base and J lost 5; bases outside the gene matches: 3. In nucleotides, the CDR3 is TGTGCCAGCAGCCAAGGGGCTAGCGGGAGGACCGGGGAGCTGTTTTTT. This translates into CASSQGASGRTGELFF.

The chain couples TRBV5-4 to TRBJ1-1; D unclear. Trimming took 3 bases from V and 2 from J, leaving 14 bases between them. Germline CDR1 reads SGHNT; CDR2 reads YYREEE (reference sequence). This CDR3 has 15 residues. The CDR3 region is CASSSSGFSNTEAFF. The CDR3, as DNA: TGTGCCAGCAGCTCCTCAGGTTTCAGCAACACTGAAGCTTTCTTT.

The chain's CDR3 is CASSVAGGAGETQYF. Here the CDR3 DNA reads TGTGCCAGCAGCGTAGCCGGGGGGGCCGGGGAGACCCAGTACTTC. The J gene is TRBJ2-5, the V gene TRBV9, with 8 bases matching TRBD2. V lost 0 bases to trimming and J lost 5 bases; unmatched junction nucleotides: 6. The CDR3 totals 15 residues. Germline CDR1 SGDLS, CDR2 YYNGEE.

The J gene is TRBJ2-5, the V gene TRBV6-5, with TRBD1 as a possible D gene (5 bases). With the DNA end fitting TRBJ2-7 better, the J assignment may be wrong. Germline CDR1 is MNHEY and CDR2 is SVGAGI. The CDR3 consists of 15 residues. The chain's CDR3 is CASSGHRTTGHEQYF. Here the CDR3 DNA reads TGTGCCAGCAGTGGACACAGAACCACAGGCCACGAGCAGTACTTC.

The chain employs TRBV9 and TRBJ2-1; D is ambiguous. Germline-derived CDR1 and CDR2 are SGDLS and YYNGEE. V lost 2 bases and J 2 bases, leaving 8 bases between the germline ends. CDR3 length: 14 amino acids. Written as DNA, the CDR3 is TGTGCCAGCAGCGTTGGGCAGCCCTACAATGAGCAGTTCTTC. Amino acids: CASSVGQPYNEQFF.

This sequence joins TRBV6-5 and TRBJ2-3, with unresolved D. CDR3 length equals 13 residues. V shed 8 bases and J shed 1 base, with 10 bases lying between them. CDR1 is MNHEY and CDR2 is SVGAGI in the germline V gene. The CDR3 sequence: CASRLGGTDTQYF. The CDR3 nucleotides are TGTGCCAGCCGCCTCGGTGGCACAGATACGCAGTATTTT.

The V call is TRBV5-6, the J call TRBJ2-7; D might be TRBD1 (6 bases). V was shortened by 4 bases and J by 3 bases, with 11 bases between the two germline ends. Germline CDR1 and CDR2: SGHDT and YYEEEE. The CDR3 runs to 13 residues. The CDR3 bases are TGTGCCAGCAGCCGACAGGACCACTACGAGCAGTACTTC. It codes for CASSRQDHYEQYF.

The genes are TRBV28 and TRBJ2-3; D may be TRBD2 (6 bases). V lost 3 bases to trimming and J lost 4 bases, with 14 bases between them. In germline, CDR1 is MDHEN, CDR2 SYDVKM. The CDR3 length is 15 residues. DNA for the CDR3: TGTGCCAGCAGTTTCAGTGGGGGGAACCCAGATACGCAGTATTTT. It encodes CASSFSGGNPDTQYF.

The chain recombines TRBV10-3 with TRBJ2-7, with 9 bases lining up with TRBD1. This CDR3 spans 14 amino acids. From germline, CDR1 is ENHRY and CDR2 SYGVKD. V was pared by 6 bases and J by 4 bases, with 7 bases of the junction left unmatched. The CDR3 DNA follows: TGTGCCATCAGGGGACAGGGAGAATTGTACGAGCAGTACTTC. It yields the protein CAIRGQGELYEQYF.

The CDR3 sequence: CASSLGGTGARDEQYF. The CDR3 DNA is TGTGCCAGCAGCCTTGGAGGGACAGGGGCCCGGGACGAGCAGTACTTC. The chain is built from TRBV7-9 and TRBJ2-7; 10 bases match TRBD1. The CDR3 spans 16 residues. Germline V gives CDR1 SEHNR, CDR2 FQNEAQ (reference sequence). Trimming removed 5 bases from V and 5 bases from J; junction bases left unmatched: 12.

The gene calls are TRBV6-5 and TRBJ2-7; TRBD1 matches at 7 bases. Trimming removed 5 bases from V and 6 bases from J; junction bases left unmatched: 13. The CDR3 has 15 amino acids. Germline V gives CDR1 MNHEY, CDR2 SVGAGI. CDR3 sequence reads: CASSPNRGIGGEQYF. CDR3 nucleotides: TGTGCCAGCAGTCCTAACAGGGGAATAGGGGGCGAGCAGTACTTC.

The chain couples TRBV7-2 to TRBJ2-7; 9 bases agree with TRBD2. V lost 3 bases to trimming and J lost 3 bases; unmatched junction nucleotides: 3. Germline CDR1 and CDR2: SGHTA and FQGNSA. CDR3 length: 14 amino acids. Written as DNA, the CDR3 is TGTGCCAGCAGCTTGGGCGGGAGGGACTACGAGCAGTACTTC. Protein: CASSLGGRDYEQYF.

The chain recombines TRBV27 with TRBJ2-1; 7 bases align to TRBD1. This CDR3 is 15 amino acids long. Trimming took 3 bases from V and 4 from J; bases not matched to a gene: 6. The germline V gene has CDR1 MNHEY and CDR2 SMNVEV (reference sequence). Here the CDR3 reads CASSLDRLAYNEQFF. As DNA, the CDR3 is TGTGCCAGCAGTTTGGACAGGCTTGCTTACAATGAGCAGTTCTTC.

This clone was counted between two and nine times. The chain combines TRBV7-3 with TRBJ2-7; tentative D call: TRBD2 (7 bases). CDR1 is SGHTA, CDR2 FQGTGA, per germline. Trimming shortened V by 5 bases and J by 6 bases, and 26 bases separated the two germline ends. This CDR3 has 17 residues. The CDR3 reads CASSQGGGGPKDGEQYF. In DNA form, the CDR3 reads TGTGCCAGCAGCCAGGGAGGGGGAGGGCCAAAAGATGGCGAGCAGTACTTC.

The genes are TRBV6-5 and TRBJ2-3, with D possibly being TRBD2 (6 bases). V lost 0 bases, J lost 4 bases, and 11 bases lay in between. The CDR3 is 15 residues long. The germline gives CDR1 MNHEY, CDR2 SVGAGI. CDR3 residues: CASSYSSGLPDTQYF. The CDR3 bases are TGTGCCAGCAGTTACTCTAGCGGACTTCCAGATACGCAGTATTTT.

Here the CDR3 reads CAWSVGASTYEQYF. The CDR3 nucleotides read TGTGCCTGGAGTGTAGGGGCGTCGACCTACGAGCAGTACTTC. The J gene is TRBJ2-7, the V gene TRBV30; possible D gene TRBD1, 5 bases. CDR1 and CDR2 from the germline V gene are GTSNPN and SVGIG (reference sequence). The CDR3 loop spans 14 amino acids. V was cut by 0 bases and J by 2 bases, with 11 bases left in between.

The chain is built from TRBV30 and TRBJ2-5; TRBD2 agrees at 11 bases. The germline V gene has CDR1 GTSNPN and CDR2 SVGIG (reference sequence). J gave up 2 bases and V 4 bases, and 6 bases lay outside the gene matches. The CDR3 is made up of 15 amino acids. The DNA of the CDR3 is TGTGCCTGGAACTCGGGACTAGCGGTTCAAGAGACCCAGTACTTC. Its protein is CAWNSGLAVQETQYF. Filled out from reference TRBV30 and TRBJ2-5, the complete variable domain reads SQTIHQWPATLVQPVGSPLSLECTVEGTSNPNLYWYRQAAGRGLQLLFYSVGIGQISSEVPQNLSASRPQDRQFILSSKKLLLSDSGFYLCAWNSGLAVQETQYFGPGTRLLVL.

The V call is TRBV4-3, the J call TRBJ2-3; D is possibly TRBD2 (5 bases). CDR1 LGHNA and CDR2 YSLEER come from the germline V gene. V was clipped by 3 bases and J by 5 bases, with 18 bases between them. The CDR3 has 16 amino acids. The CDR3 spells CASSQDASRAGDTQYF. CDR3 sequence (DNA): TGCGCCAGCAGCCAGGATGCCTCGAGGGCCGGAGATACGCAGTATTTT.

The chain joins TRBV28 to TRBJ1-1, with no clear D. The CDR3 covers 12 residues. CDR1 and CDR2 from the germline V gene are MDHEN and SYDVKM. Trimming left V 5 bases short and J 4 bases short, with 8 bases between. This CDR3 reads CASSVSGTEAFF. CDR3 sequence (DNA): TGTGCCAGCAGTGTGTCGGGCACTGAAGCTTTCTTT.

Concerning this clone itself: The junction shows a germline mismatch at one end, possibly a read error. The rearrangement links TRBV7-9 to TRBJ1-4; possible D gene TRBD1, 6 bases. CDR1 is SEHNR and CDR2 is FQNEAQ in the germline V gene (reference sequence). The CDR3 runs to 15 residues. CDR3: CSSSPPTGMREKLFF. The CDR3, as DNA: TGTTCCAGCAGCCCTCCCACAGGGATGCGGGAAAAACTGTTTTTT. The full variable domain, rest sourced from reference TRBV7-9 and TRBJ1-4, is DTGVSQNPRHKITKRGQNVTFRCDPISEHNRLYWYRQTLGQGPEFLTYFQNEAQLEKSRLLSDRFSAERPKGSFSTLEIQRTEQGDSAMYLCSSSPPTGMREKLFFGSGTQLSVL.

The chain is built from TRBV16 and TRBJ1-2; D is perhaps TRBD1 (5 bases). Germline V lookup: CDR1 KGHSY, CDR2 FQNENV. The CDR3 loop spans 16 amino acids. The V end lost 7 bases, the J end lost 1 base, and 19 bases lay between the germline ends. The CDR3 is CASTLRRQPVNYGYTF. The CDR3 bases are TGTGCCAGCACCCTACGGCGACAGCCCGTTAACTATGGCTACACCTTC.

This sequence joins TRBV30 and TRBJ2-3; 16 bases are a match to TRBD2. This CDR3 is built from 17 residues. Germline CDR1 is GTSNPN and CDR2 is SVGIG (reference sequence). V was clipped by 3 bases and J by 6 bases; unmatched bases: 9. The CDR3: CAWSQGLAGGFMDTQYF. The CDR3 DNA reads as TGTGCCTGGAGCCAGGGACTAGCGGGGGGGTTCATGGATACGCAGTATTTT.